This entry features one TCR beta chain sequence. The data originate from a study of blood T cell repertoires in COVID-19. How the authors handled the data: Researchers report that nucleated cell counts were estimated from reference gene primer amplification. The table came from immunoSEQ multiplex PCR; TCRdb's copy has only in-frame clones and leaves some out. Clone size and V and J calls were adopted from that table, with D and trimming inferred from the DNA. The sample yields about 250,000 clones, approximately 83% seen once. The CDR3 has 15 amino acids. The chain joins TRBV21-1 to TRBJ1-6. TRBV21-1 has pseudogene status. Input material: peripheral blood. The clonotype originates from an elderly man with acute or convalescent COVID-19. The CDR3 here is CASSKDSGNNSPLHF. DNA of the CDR3: TGTGCCAGCAGCAAAGATAGCGGCAATAATTCACCCCTCCACTTT.